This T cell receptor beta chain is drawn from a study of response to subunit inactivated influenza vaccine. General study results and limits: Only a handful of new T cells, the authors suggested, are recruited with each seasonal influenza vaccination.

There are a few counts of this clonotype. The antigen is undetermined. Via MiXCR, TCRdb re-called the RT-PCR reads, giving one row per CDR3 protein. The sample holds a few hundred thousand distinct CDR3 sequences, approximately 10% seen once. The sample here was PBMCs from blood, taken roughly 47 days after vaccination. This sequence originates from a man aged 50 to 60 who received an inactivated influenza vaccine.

The DNA of the CDR3 is TGTGCCAGCAGGCTCGGACACTCTGGAAACACCATATATTTT. Its protein is CASRLGHSGNTIYF. This chain connects TRBV6-2 or TRBV6-3 to TRBJ1-3; D is possibly TRBD1 (5 bases). Trimming stripped 6 bases from V and 0 bases from J, with 9 bases between. The CDR3 spans 14 residues. Germline V gene data show CDR1 as MNHEY and CDR2 as SVGEGT.